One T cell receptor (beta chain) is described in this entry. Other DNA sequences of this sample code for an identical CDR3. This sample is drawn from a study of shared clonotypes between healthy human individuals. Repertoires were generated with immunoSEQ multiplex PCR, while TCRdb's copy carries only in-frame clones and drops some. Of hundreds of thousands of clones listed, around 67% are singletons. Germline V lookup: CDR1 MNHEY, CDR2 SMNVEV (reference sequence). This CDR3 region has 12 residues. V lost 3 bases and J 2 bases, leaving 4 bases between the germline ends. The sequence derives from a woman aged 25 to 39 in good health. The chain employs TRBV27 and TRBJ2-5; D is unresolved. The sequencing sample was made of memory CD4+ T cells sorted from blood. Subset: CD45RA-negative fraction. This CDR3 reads CASSLDQETQYF. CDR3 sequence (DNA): TGTGCCAGCAGTTTGGATCAAGAGACCCAGTACTTC.